Below are 27 T cell receptor beta chains sequenced from a single sample in a study of regulatory T cells in long-lasting Graves disease. Time point in this sample: newly diagnosed GD, antithyroid drugs for less than 3 months. PBMC-derived RNA was used for the TCR library. iRepertoire HTBI primers and Arm-PCR of CDR3 regions built TCR beta libraries. TCRdb re-analysed the multiplex PCR reads in MiXCR, keeping a single row per CDR3 protein. The data contain some 500,000 distinct CDR3 sequences, roughly 14% of them seen just once; the ten biggest clones take up 10%. The data also belong to a second study, concerning T cells in Graves' hyperthyroidism and ophthalmopathy.

The sequences come from peripheral blood mononuclear cells (PBMCs), collected at new diagnosis, from a patient treated with antithyroid drugs. The receptors shown here come from a man aged 25 to 40 with Graves disease.

This clonotype showed up many times. This chain connects TRBV7-2 to TRBJ2-7; D is tentatively TRBD1 or TRBD2 (5 bases each). Germline-derived CDR1 and CDR2 are SGHTA and FQGNSA. V was shortened by 5 bases and J by 2 bases, with 19 bases between the two germline ends. This CDR3 has 16 residues. As DNA, the CDR3 is TGTGCCAGCAGCCCCCTATCGGGACGAATTCCCTACGAGCAGTACTTC. Translating it yields CASSPLSGRIPYEQYF.

As regards this clonotype: Just one base apart from a much larger clone, this may be a read error. The chain employs TRBV7-2 and TRBJ1-3, with unresolved D. Per the germline V gene, CDR1 is SGHTA and CDR2 is FQGNSA. This CDR3 contains 12 residues. The ends were cut back, 4 bases at V and 4 bases at J, with 5 bases in the middle. The CDR3 coding sequence is TGTGCCAGCAGCTGCAGCGGAAACACCATATATTTT. Translating gives CASSCSGNTIYF.

This clonotype appeared many times. V usage is TRBV7-3 and J usage is TRBJ2-3; D perhaps matches TRBD2 (6 bases). Looked up from germline, CDR1 is SGHTA and CDR2 is FQGTGA. This CDR3 is built from 15 residues. Trimming took 1 base from V and 4 from J, leaving 12 bases between them. The CDR3 nucleotides read TGTGCCAGCAGCTTAATCGGGGACTCCTCAGATACGCAGTATTTT. Protein: CASSLIGDSSDTQYF.

The chain is built from TRBV7-9 and TRBJ2-5, with D unresolved. CDR3 length: 14 residues. Trimming removed 7 bases at V and 0 bases at J, with 12 bases between. Germline V lookup: CDR1 SEHNR, CDR2 FQNEAQ (reference sequence). The CDR3 sequence: CASTRTPYQETQYF. CDR3 coding DNA: TGTGCCAGCACCCGGACCCCGTACCAAGAGACCCAGTACTTC.

The chain recombines TRBV28 with TRBJ2-3; D is unresolved. With 3 bases removed from V and 2 bases from J, the gap between germline ends came to 12 bases. Germline lookup yields CDR1 MDHEN and CDR2 SYDVKM. The CDR3 is made up of 15 amino acids. CDR3 nucleotide sequence: TGTGCCAGCAGTTTGAGTCCCACGAACACAGATACGCAGTATTTT. This gives the protein CASSLSPTNTDTQYF.

The gene calls are TRBV28 and TRBJ2-6, with TRBD1 identical over 8 bases. This CDR3 comprises 17 residues. The V gene's germline CDR1 is MDHEN and CDR2 SYDVKM. V was clipped by 3 bases and J by 0 bases; unmatched bases: 4. CDR3 DNA: TGTGCCAGCAGTTTGGGACAGGCGGACTCTGGGGCCAACGTCCTGACTTTC. Protein product: CASSLGQADSGANVLTF. The full variable domain, completed using reference TRBV28 and TRBJ2-6, is DVKVTQSSRYLVKRTGEKVFLECVQDMDHENMFWYRQDPGLGLRLIYFSYDVKMKEKGDIPEGYSVSREKKERFSLILESASTNQTSMYLCASSLGQADSGANVLTFGAGSRLTVL.

The chain joins TRBV9 to TRBJ1-1, with D possibly TRBD1 on 5 matching bases. V dropped 1 base and J dropped 1 base, with 8 bases sitting between them. This CDR3 is 14 amino acids long. Germline CDR1 SGDLS, CDR2 YYNGEE. The CDR3: CASSVYGGNTEAFF. The CDR3 DNA is TGTGCCAGCAGCGTATATGGGGGGAACACTGAAGCTTTCTTT.

In its sample, this clonotype was seen many times. V is TRBV28 and J is TRBJ1-5; 8 bases are shared with TRBD1. The CDR3 covers 17 residues. The germline CDR1 and CDR2 sequences are MDHEN and SYDVKM. The V and J ends lost 4 bases and 7 bases, in that order; junction bases with no gene match: 15. The CDR3 here is CASSSGTGLLQTQPQHF. For the CDR3, the DNA is TGTGCCAGCAGTTCTGGGACAGGTTTGCTTCAGACCCAGCCCCAGCATTTT.

V usage is TRBV5-1 and J usage is TRBJ2-6; D might be TRBD1 or TRBD2, each matching 5 bases. The V end lost 4 bases, the J end lost 2 bases, and 10 bases lay between the germline ends. This CDR3 spans 15 amino acids. Germline CDR1 is SGHRS and CDR2 is YFSETQ. CDR3 residues: CASSPRETGANVLTF. The DNA for the CDR3 is TGCGCCAGCAGCCCCAGGGAGACTGGGGCCAACGTCCTGACTTTC.

The genes are TRBV6-2 or TRBV6-3 and TRBJ2-6, with unresolved D. Germline V lookup: CDR1 MNHEY, CDR2 SVGEGT. The CDR3 is 15 amino acids. V shed 4 bases and J shed 0 bases, with 7 bases lying between them. The CDR3 coding sequence is TGTGCCAGCAGTTTCGACGGCTCTGGGGCCAACGTCCTGACTTTC. It encodes CASSFDGSGANVLTF.

This clonotype has a count of ten or more. The chain joins TRBV5-1 to TRBJ1-1; D is perhaps TRBD1 (5 bases). The germline V gene has CDR1 SGHRS and CDR2 YFSETQ. The V gene lost 2 bases and the J gene lost 0 bases, with 17 bases spanning the gap. The CDR3 loop spans 17 amino acids. The CDR3 here is CASSLDKGSLMNTEAFF. The DNA of the CDR3 is TGCGCCAGCAGCTTAGATAAGGGGTCCCTAATGAACACTGAAGCTTTCTTT.

The chain is built from TRBV10-3 and TRBJ2-2; no firm D call. Per the germline V gene, CDR1 is ENHRY and CDR2 is SYGVKD. The CDR3 loop spans 15 amino acids. V lost 3 bases, J lost 2 bases, and 10 bases lay in between. CDR3 sequence: CAISEVATNTGELFF. The CDR3 DNA follows: TGTGCCATCAGTGAAGTCGCCACTAACACCGGGGAGCTGTTTTTT.

The count of this clonotype is one. This sequence may be a read error, since a much larger clone differs from it by one base. The chain recombines TRBV14 with TRBJ2-1, with D possibly matching TRBD2 (5 bases). The CDR3 length is 16 residues. CDR1 and CDR2 (germline): SGHDN, FVKESK. The DNA of the CDR3 is TGTGCCAGCAGCCAAGAGGTGCGGGCTTCCTACAATGAGCGGTTCTTC. It codes for CASSQEVRASYNERFF. The entire variable domain, with the rest obtained from reference TRBV14 and TRBJ2-1, is as follows: EAGVTQFPSHSVIEKGQTVTLRCDPISGHDNLYWYRRVMGKEIKFLLHFVKESKQDESGMPNNRFLAERTGGTYSTLKVQPAELEDSGVYFCASSQEVRASYNERFFGPGTRLTVL.

As concerns this clonotype: At one boundary the junction diverges from the germline segment, which might be a read error. The rearrangement joins TRBV18 to TRBJ2-1; D is undetermined. Germline values: CDR1 KGHSH, CDR2 LQKENI. CDR3 length: 11 residues. This chain's CDR3 is CSSSRFGEQFF. The CDR3 region has the DNA TGTTCCAGCTCCCGGTTCGGTGAGCAGTTCTTC.

This clonotype was recorded a few times. In nucleotides, the CDR3 is TGTGCCAGCTCGACGGGAGTGGGCAATGAGCAGTTCTTC. The encoded protein is CASSTGVGNEQFF. The V and J genes are TRBV18 and TRBJ2-1, with D maybe TRBD2 (6 bases). Trimming took 6 bases from V and 6 from J, leaving 12 bases between them. This CDR3 is 13 amino acids long. Per the germline V gene, CDR1 is KGHSH and CDR2 is LQKENI.

Concerning this clonotype: A much larger clone differs from this one at a single base, so this may be a read error. The chain employs TRBV6-2 or TRBV6-3 and TRBJ2-5; TRBD1 might be the D (5 bases). V was clipped by 5 bases and J by 1 base, with 14 bases between them. CDR1 MNHEY and CDR2 SVGEGT come from the germline V gene. This CDR3 region has 15 residues. CDR3 DNA: TGTGCCAGCAGTGAAGGGTGGGGCGGCCAAGAGACCCAGTACTTC. Protein product: CASSEGWGGQETQYF.

The chain couples TRBV5-5 to TRBJ2-5; unclear D gene. Germline V gene sequence: CDR1 SGHKS, CDR2 YYEKEE (reference sequence). V was trimmed by 7 bases and J by 2 bases, leaving 12 bases between them. This CDR3 has 13 amino acids. The chain's CDR3 is CASRRPPQETQYF. CDR3 nucleotides: TGTGCCAGCCGGCGACCGCCTCAAGAGACCCAGTACTTC.

This clonotype has at least ten counts. The rearrangement uses TRBV12-3 or TRBV12-4 and TRBJ2-1; no clear D. V was pared by 1 base and J by 5 bases, with 9 bases between. This CDR3 contains 14 residues. CDR3 nucleotides: TGTGCCAGCAGTTTAGAGAGGAGCCACAATGAGCAGTTCTTC. This gives the protein CASSLERSHNEQFF.

This clonotype was counted a few times. The chain combines TRBV7-8 with TRBJ2-7; no definite D call. The V end lost 2 bases, the J end lost 0 bases, and 8 bases lay between the germline ends. This CDR3 is built from 14 residues. Germline V gene sequence: CDR1 SGHVS, CDR2 FQNEAQ. The CDR3 nucleotides read TGTGCCAGCAGCTTAAGGTTGGACTCCTACGAGCAGTACTTC. Residues: CASSLRLDSYEQYF.

The chain carries TRBV7-2 and TRBJ2-1; weak D call: TRBD2 (6 bases). This CDR3 comprises 14 residues. Germline assignment: CDR1 SGHTA and CDR2 FQGNSA. The ends were cut back, 10 bases at V and 10 bases at J, with 23 bases in the middle. The CDR3 coding sequence is TGTGCCACCGCTCCCGGAACTAGCCGAGGCGAGCAGTTCTTC. Translating it yields CATAPGTSRGEQFF.

There are a few counts of this clonotype. DNA of the CDR3: TGCGCCAGCAGTGAGTCCTGGGGGCCTGGCTATGGCTACACCTTC. It translates to CASSESWGPGYGYTF. This chain links TRBV10-2 with TRBJ1-2, with TRBD1 as a possible D gene (6 bases). V gave up 0 bases and J gave up 4 bases, with 12 bases separating them. CDR1 is WSHSY, CDR2 SAAADI, per germline. There are 15 residues in the CDR3.

This clonotype has ten or more counts. V usage is TRBV2 and J usage is TRBJ2-7; 8 bases line up with TRBD1. Trimming took 10 bases from V and 6 from J; bases not matched to a gene: 8. This CDR3 is built from 12 residues. Germline CDR1 and CDR2: SNHLY and FYNNEI. Written as DNA, the CDR3 is TGTGCCACCCGGACAGGGTCTCTCGAGCAGTACTTC. As protein: CATRTGSLEQYF.

This clonotype was counted only a few times. The CDR3 DNA follows: TGTGCCAGCAACCGGGACCCCACAGATACGCAGTATTTT. It translates to CASNRDPTDTQYF. The chain employs TRBV7-2 and TRBJ2-3; D is perhaps TRBD1 or TRBD2 (5 bases each). V was trimmed by 7 bases and J by 2 bases, leaving 10 bases between them. The CDR3 contains 13 residues. Germline values: CDR1 SGHTA, CDR2 FQGNSA.

This clonotype was picked up a small number of times. The rearrangement links TRBV20-1 to TRBJ1-1, with 11 bases matching TRBD1. The CDR3 spans 13 residues. Germline values: CDR1 DFQATT, CDR2 SNEGSKA (reference sequence). With V trimmed by 8 bases and J by 5 bases, 7 bases remained unmatched. CDR3 in DNA: TGCAGTCCTGGACAGGGGGCGGAAACTGAAGCTTTCTTT. Amino acids: CSPGQGAETEAFF.

Ten or more counts support this clonotype. Mismatch with germline at one junction end may stem from a read error. The V call is TRBV12-3 or TRBV12-4, the J call TRBJ2-3; D call uncertain. The CDR3 has 13 residues. Written as DNA, the CDR3 is TGTGCCAGCAGCTTAGGGCTAGCAGATACGCAGTATTTT. It encodes CASSLGLADTQYF.

Turning to this clonotype: This may be a read error: a much more frequent sequence differs by one nucleotide. The conserved phenylalanine or tryptophan normally closing the CDR3 is absent here, so this likely arose from a read error. The chain is built from TRBV3-1 and TRBJ1-5; 8 bases fit TRBD1. Looked up from germline, CDR1 is LGHDT and CDR2 is YNNKEL (reference sequence). V lost 5 bases to trimming and J lost 6 bases; unmatched junction nucleotides: 6. The CDR3 extends over 14 amino acids. CDR3 in DNA: TGTGCCAGCAGCAGGGCAGGGGGCGGTCAGCCCCAGCATCTT. It codes for CASSRAGGGQPQHL.

About this clonotype itself: A read error is possible here, since a much larger clone lies one base away. J is TRBJ2-1 and V is TRBV7-9; 8 bases agree with TRBD2. CDR1 and CDR2 (germline): SEHNR, FQNEAQ (reference sequence). The CDR3 length is 14 residues. The CDR3: CASSLGLGYSEQFF. CDR3 nucleotides: TGTGCCAGCAGCCTGGGACTAGGCTACAGTGAGCAGTTCTTC.